This T cell receptor beta chain was documented in a study of blood T cells in healthy people across ages. General study points: Across samples, TCR beta diversity tracked strongly with naive T cell percentage.

This clonotype was seen a handful of times. Its antigen remains unidentified. CDR1 MGHDK and CDR2 SYGVNS come from the germline V gene. V lost 5 bases, J lost 7 bases, and 13 bases stayed unmatched. The CDR3 contains 15 residues. The authors ran a second PCR of about 7 to 11 cycles using a sample-barcoded 5' primer and a J-beta primer mix. TCRdb called the 5' RACE reads again in MiXCR, with one record for every CDR3 protein. The data hold about 730,000 distinct CDR3 sequences, with around 46% observed a single time. The sequencing sample was made of blood. J is TRBJ1-1 and V is TRBV25-1; 7 bases line up with TRBD1. This TCR came from a woman in her fifties or sixties in good health. The CDR3 bases are TGTGCCAGCAGTACTAACACAGGGGCCAAGGGTGAAGCTTTCTTT. It translates to CASSTNTGAKGEAFF.